These T cell receptor beta chains were read from a single sample in a study of OX40 agonist ivuxolimab in advanced cancers. Clones were read by immunoSEQ multiplex PCR, and TCRdb kept only the in-frame ones, dropping some. The sample shows tens of thousands of clones, around 75% of them seen only once. The sample consisted of CD4+ or CD8+ T cells sorted from blood, taken in a trial of the OX40 agonist ivuxolimab. These receptors all come from an adult with an advanced solid tumor such as melanoma, head and neck, liver or kidney cancer. Each CDR3 is given with its conserved first and last residue. Each record gives: clone size, D gene, J gene, V gene, CDR3 DNA, CDR3 protein. D genes are given only for firm matches. Where a row states a size, it is once, few, many or the class of an expanded clone; other rows omit it.

size: NA
D: NA
J: TRBJ1-2
V: TRBV6-5
DNA: TGTGCCAGCAGCCGGGATTCTGGCTACACCTTC
CDR3: CASSRDSGYTF

size: few
D: NA
J: TRBJ2-7
V: TRBV5-4
DNA: TGTGCCAGCAGCTTGAGTCGGGACCCGGTTCGGCAGCAGTACTTC
CDR3: CASSLSRDPVRQQYF

size: NA
D: NA
J: TRBJ2-1
V: TRBV5-1
DNA: TGCGCCAGCAGCTTGCCTGGGAACAATGAGCAGTTCTTC
CDR3: CASSLPGNNEQFF

size: few
D: TRBD1
J: TRBJ1-4
V: TRBV6-1
DNA: TGTGCCAGCAGTGCCCAGACAGGGGGTAATGAAAAACTGTTTTTT
CDR3: CASSAQTGGNEKLFF

size: NA
D: NA
J: TRBJ1-2
V: TRBV30
DNA: TGTGCCTGGGGGGGACATAACTATGGCTACACCTTC
CDR3: CAWGGHNYGYTF

size: once
D: NA
J: TRBJ2-1
V: TRBV2
DNA: TGTGCCAGCAGTGAATTGATCAGTTTGCGAACAACCTACAATGAGCAGTTCTTC
CDR3: CASSELISLRTTYNEQFF

size: NA
D: NA
J: TRBJ2-2
V: TRBV5-4
DNA: TGTGCCAGCAGCTTACCCAGGGATGGGGCCGGGGAGCTGTTTTTT
CDR3: CASSLPRDGAGELFF

size: NA
D: NA
J: TRBJ2-4
V: TRBV19
DNA: TGTGCCAGTAGTCCCAAACAGAAAAACATTCAGTACTTC
CDR3: CASSPKQKNIQYF

size: NA
D: NA
J: TRBJ1-2
V: TRBV7-9
DNA: TGTGCCAGCAGCGAGGACAGTCACATGGGGGGCTACACCTTC
CDR3: CASSEDSHMGGYTF

size: NA
D: NA
J: TRBJ2-7
V: TRBV19
DNA: TGTGCCAGTAGTACAACAGGACCCTACGAGCAGTACTTC
CDR3: CASSTTGPYEQYF

size: NA
D: NA
J: TRBJ1-2
V: TRBV6-5
DNA: TGTGCCAGCAGTTCCCGGGACACCTATGGCTACACCTTC
CDR3: CASSSRDTYGYTF

size: NA
D: NA
J: TRBJ2-5
V: TRBV7-3
DNA: TGTGCCAGCAGCTCTAGCCACGCCTCGGAGACCCAGTACTTC
CDR3: CASSSSHASETQYF

size: NA
D: NA
J: TRBJ2-7
V: TRBV19
DNA: TGTGCCAGTAGTAGGTCGGACAGCAACTCCTACGAGCAGTACTTC
CDR3: CASSRSDSNSYEQYF

size: NA
D: NA
J: TRBJ2-7
V: TRBV5-6
DNA: TGTGCCAGCACCCGAGGGGGTCGTGCCACCTACGAGCAGTACTTC
CDR3: CASTRGGRATYEQYF

size: once
D: NA
J: TRBJ1-6
V: TRBV30
DNA: TGTGCCTGGAGAGATCTCCCCGGCGGCACTAATTCACCCCTCCACTTT
CDR3: CAWRDLPGGTNSPLHF

size: NA
D: NA
J: TRBJ1-4
V: TRBV28
DNA: TGTGCCAGCAGCCGAACTGAAAAACTGTTTTTT
CDR3: CASSRTEKLFF

size: NA
D: NA
J: TRBJ2-1
V: TRBV7-9
DNA: TGTGCCAGCAGCTTACTGGACTCCTCAAATGAGCAGTTCTTC
CDR3: CASSLLDSSNEQFF

size: NA
D: NA
J: TRBJ1-4
V: TRBV7-9
DNA: TGTGCCAGCAGCTTCGATGAAAAACTGTTTTTT
CDR3: CASSFDEKLFF

size: few
D: NA
J: TRBJ1-5
V: TRBV7-9
DNA: TGTGCCAGCAGCCTGACGACAGGACCACCGCATTTT
CDR3: CASSLTTGPPHF

size: once
D: NA
J: TRBJ2-7
V: TRBV11-2
DNA: TGTGCCAGCAGCTTAGATCCAGGGTACTCCTACGAGCAGTACTTC
CDR3: CASSLDPGYSYEQYF

size: NA
D: TRBD2
J: TRBJ2-7
V: TRBV27
DNA: TGTGCCAGCAGTTGGGGTAGCGGGAGGAGCTACGAGCAGTACTTC
CDR3: CASSWGSGRSYEQYF

size: NA
D: NA
J: TRBJ2-5
V: TRBV5-1
DNA: TGCGCCAGCAGCACCCAGGGGCCGGAACGGGGCCCGACCCAGTACTTC
CDR3: CASSTQGPERGPTQYF

size: NA
D: TRBD2
J: TRBJ2-7
V: TRBV11-3
DNA: TGTGCCAGCAGCTTAGTAGCGGGAGCTGCCTACGAGCAGTACTTC
CDR3: CASSLVAGAAYEQYF

size: few
D: TRBD2
J: TRBJ2-5
V: TRBV5-4
DNA: TGTGCCAGCAGCCTCACTAGCGGGGGAGGGGAGACCCAGTACTTC
CDR3: CASSLTSGGGETQYF

size: NA
D: NA
J: TRBJ1-1
V: TRBV6-5
DNA: TGTGCCAGCAAGGGGATGAACACTGAAGCTTTCTTT
CDR3: CASKGMNTEAFF

size: NA
D: TRBD2
J: TRBJ2-3
V: TRBV7-2
DNA: TGTGCCAGCAAGCGGGAGATGGCAGATACGCAGTATTTT
CDR3: CASKREMADTQYF

size: NA
D: NA
J: TRBJ2-2
V: TRBV7-3
DNA: TGTGCCAGCAGCTCGAACAGGGACACCGGGGAGCTGTTTTTT
CDR3: CASSSNRDTGELFF

size: few
D: NA
J: TRBJ2-5
V: TRBV5-1
DNA: TGCGCCAGCAGCCTACAAGAGACCCAGTACTTC
CDR3: CASSLQETQYF

size: NA
D: TRBD2
J: TRBJ2-7
V: TRBV5-4
DNA: TGTGCCAGCAGCTTGGGTGGGACTAGCGGTACCTACGAGCAGTACTTC
CDR3: CASSLGGTSGTYEQYF

size: NA
D: NA
J: TRBJ1-1
V: TRBV28
DNA: TGTGCCAGCAGTTCAGGGACAATTAGGAACACTGAAGCTTTCTTT
CDR3: CASSSGTIRNTEAFF

size: NA
D: NA
J: TRBJ2-1
V: TRBV5-8
DNA: TGTGCCAGCAGCTTGGGTTCCTGGATGCCCCATGAGCAGTTCTTC
CDR3: CASSLGSWMPHEQFF

size: NA
D: TRBD1
J: TRBJ1-6
V: TRBV30
DNA: TGTGCCTGGAAAGACCTACAGGGGTCCTATAATTCACCCCTCCACTTT
CDR3: CAWKDLQGSYNSPLHF

size: NA
D: NA
J: TRBJ2-3
V: TRBV5-1
DNA: TGCGCCAGCAGCTTGGCCGGCGTTACGCAGTATTTT
CDR3: CASSLAGVTQYF

size: NA
D: TRBD1
J: TRBJ1-1
V: TRBV10-3
DNA: TGTGCCGTAGGAAACAGGGGGTCGAACACTGAAGCTTTCTTT
CDR3: CAVGNRGSNTEAFF

size: NA
D: NA
J: TRBJ2-1
V: TRBV7-9
DNA: TGTGCCAGCAGCGCCTCGGTGGGGGTCTCCTACAATGAGCAGTTCTTC
CDR3: CASSASVGVSYNEQFF

size: NA
D: TRBD2
J: TRBJ2-5
V: TRBV7-9
DNA: TGTGCCAGCAGCCCGGTGGGGGGAGCGGGGGCCTACCAAGAGACCCAGTACTTC
CDR3: CASSPVGGAGAYQETQYF

size: few
D: NA
J: TRBJ1-2
V: TRBV5-1
DNA: TGCGCCAGCAGCTTGGGGCAGGAGATCGACGGCTACACCTTC
CDR3: CASSLGQEIDGYTF

size: NA
D: TRBD1
J: TRBJ2-1
V: TRBV6-6
DNA: TGTGCCAGCCGGGACAGGGCGAATGAGCAGTTCTTC
CDR3: CASRDRANEQFF

size: NA
D: NA
J: TRBJ2-5
V: TRBV4-1
DNA: TGCGCCAGCAGTCCATTACTGATTGAGACCCAGTACTTC
CDR3: CASSPLLIETQYF

size: NA
D: NA
J: TRBJ1-4
V: TRBV28
DNA: TGTGCCAGCAGCACGGACAGTCATAATGAAAAACTGTTTTTT
CDR3: CASSTDSHNEKLFF

size: NA
D: NA
J: TRBJ1-5
V: TRBV28
DNA: TGTGCCAGCACAATTCTCCCGGCCCAGCCCCAGCATTTT
CDR3: CASTILPAQPQHF

size: NA
D: TRBD2
J: TRBJ2-1
V: TRBV19
DNA: TGTGCCAGTAGTAGAAGCGGGACCGCCTACAATGAGCAGTTCTTC
CDR3: CASSRSGTAYNEQFF

size: NA
D: NA
J: TRBJ2-3
V: TRBV28
DNA: TGTGCCAGCAGTTTACCGCGGGCCCTCACAGATACGCAGTATTTT
CDR3: CASSLPRALTDTQYF

size: NA
D: NA
J: TRBJ2-7
V: TRBV19
DNA: TGTGCCAGTAGTAAGACAGTAAACTCCTACGAGCAGTACTTC
CDR3: CASSKTVNSYEQYF

size: NA
D: TRBD2
J: TRBJ2-1
V: TRBV7-9
DNA: TGTGCCAGCAGCTTAGGGGTCGGGAGGGCCCTCAATGAGCAGTTCTTC
CDR3: CASSLGVGRALNEQFF